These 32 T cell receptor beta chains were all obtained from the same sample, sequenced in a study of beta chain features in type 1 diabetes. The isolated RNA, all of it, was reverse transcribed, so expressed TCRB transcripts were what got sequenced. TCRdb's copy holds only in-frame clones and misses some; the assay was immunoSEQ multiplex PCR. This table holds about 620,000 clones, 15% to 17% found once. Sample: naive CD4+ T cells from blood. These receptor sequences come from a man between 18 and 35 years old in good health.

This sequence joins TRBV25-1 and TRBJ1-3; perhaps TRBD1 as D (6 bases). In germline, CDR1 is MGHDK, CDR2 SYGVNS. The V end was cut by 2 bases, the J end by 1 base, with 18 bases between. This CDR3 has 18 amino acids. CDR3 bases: TGTGCCAGCAGTGAACTGTTCGATAAGACAGGTTCTGGAAACACCATATATTTT. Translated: CASSELFDKTGSGNTIYF. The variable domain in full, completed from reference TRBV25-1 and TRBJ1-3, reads EADIYQTPRYLVIGTGKKITLECSQTMGHDKMYWYQQDPGMELHLIHYSYGVNSTEKGDLSSESTVSRIRTEHFPLTLESARPSHTSQYLCASSELFDKTGSGNTIYFGEGSWLTVV.

The CDR3 bases are TGCGCCAGCAGCTTGGTGGTACGCTACACAGATACGCAGTATTTT. This encodes CASSLVVRYTDTQYF. The chain carries TRBV5-1 and TRBJ2-3; no reliable D call. The CDR3 covers 15 residues. Trimming took off 0 bases at V and 2 bases at J, with 10 bases between the two ends. Looked up from germline, CDR1 is SGHRS and CDR2 is YFSETQ.

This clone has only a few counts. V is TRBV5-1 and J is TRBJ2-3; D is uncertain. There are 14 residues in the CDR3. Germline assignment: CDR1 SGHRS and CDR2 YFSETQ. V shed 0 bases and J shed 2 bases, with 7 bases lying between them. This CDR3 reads CASSLGHPTDTQYF. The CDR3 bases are TGCGCCAGCAGCTTGGGACACCCCACAGATACGCAGTATTTT. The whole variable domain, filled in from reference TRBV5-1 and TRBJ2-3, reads KAGVTQTPRYLIKTRGQQVTLSCSPISGHRSVSWYQQTPGQGLQFLFEYFSETQRNKGNFPGRFSGRQFSNSRSEMNVSTLELGDSALYLCASSLGHPTDTQYFGPGTRLTVL.

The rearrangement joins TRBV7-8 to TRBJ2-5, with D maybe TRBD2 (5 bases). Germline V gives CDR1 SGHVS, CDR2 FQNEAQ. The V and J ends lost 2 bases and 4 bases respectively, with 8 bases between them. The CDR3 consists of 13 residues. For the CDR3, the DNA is TGTGCCAGCAGCTTAAACGGAGGAGAGACCCAGTACTTC. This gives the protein CASSLNGGETQYF.

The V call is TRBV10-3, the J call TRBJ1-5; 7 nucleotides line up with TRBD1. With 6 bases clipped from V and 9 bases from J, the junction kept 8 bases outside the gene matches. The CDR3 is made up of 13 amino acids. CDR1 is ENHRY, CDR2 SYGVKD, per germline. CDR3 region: CAIRETGWGPQHF. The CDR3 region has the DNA TGTGCCATCAGAGAGACAGGGTGGGGGCCCCAGCATTTT.

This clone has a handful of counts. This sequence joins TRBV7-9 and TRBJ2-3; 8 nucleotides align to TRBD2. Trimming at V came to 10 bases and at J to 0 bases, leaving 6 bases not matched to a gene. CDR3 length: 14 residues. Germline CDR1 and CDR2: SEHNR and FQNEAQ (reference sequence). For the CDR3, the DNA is TGTGCCACCTTAAAGCGGGGGAGCACAGATACGCAGTATTTT. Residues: CATLKRGSTDTQYF.

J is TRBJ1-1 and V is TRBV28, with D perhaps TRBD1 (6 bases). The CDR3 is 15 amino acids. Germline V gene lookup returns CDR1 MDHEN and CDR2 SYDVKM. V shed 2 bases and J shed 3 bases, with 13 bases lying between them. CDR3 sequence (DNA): TGTGCCAGCAGTTTAGCCGGACAGAAGTACACTGAAGCTTTCTTT. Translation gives CASSLAGQKYTEAFF.

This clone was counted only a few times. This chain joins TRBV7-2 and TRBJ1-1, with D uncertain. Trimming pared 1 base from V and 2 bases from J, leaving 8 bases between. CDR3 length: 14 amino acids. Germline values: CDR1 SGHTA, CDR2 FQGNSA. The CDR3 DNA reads TGTGCCAGCAGCTTAGGGCCGACAAACACTGAAGCTTTCTTT. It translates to CASSLGPTNTEAFF.

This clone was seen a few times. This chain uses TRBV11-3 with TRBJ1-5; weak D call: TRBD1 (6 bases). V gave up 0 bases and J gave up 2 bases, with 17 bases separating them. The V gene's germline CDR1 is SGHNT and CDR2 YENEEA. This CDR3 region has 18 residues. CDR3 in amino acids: CASSLDPYRVQGNQPQHF. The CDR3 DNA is TGTGCCAGCAGCTTAGACCCCTACAGGGTACAGGGCAATCAGCCCCAGCATTTT.

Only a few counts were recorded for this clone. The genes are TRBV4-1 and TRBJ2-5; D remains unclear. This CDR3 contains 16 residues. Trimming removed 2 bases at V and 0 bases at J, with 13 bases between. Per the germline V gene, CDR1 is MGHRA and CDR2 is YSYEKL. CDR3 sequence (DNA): TGCGCCAGCAGCCAACCCAGGAAGGGCCACCAAGAGACCCAGTACTTC. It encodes CASSQPRKGHQETQYF.

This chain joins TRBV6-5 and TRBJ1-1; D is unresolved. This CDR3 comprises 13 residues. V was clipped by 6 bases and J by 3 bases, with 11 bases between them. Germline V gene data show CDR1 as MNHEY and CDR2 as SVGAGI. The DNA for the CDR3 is TGTGCCAGCAGAACGGTGTTGGACACTGAAGCTTTCTTT. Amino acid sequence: CASRTVLDTEAFF.

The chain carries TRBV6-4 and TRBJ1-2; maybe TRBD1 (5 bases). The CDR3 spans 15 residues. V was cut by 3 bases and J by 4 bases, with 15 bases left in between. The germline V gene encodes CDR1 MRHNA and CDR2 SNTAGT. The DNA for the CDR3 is TGTGCCAGCAGTGAAAAGAAGGGGAGAACCTATGGCTACACCTTC. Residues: CASSEKKGRTYGYTF.

This chain's CDR3 is CASSRRDSGRNTQYF. The CDR3 region has the DNA TGTGCCAGCAGCCGCCGGGACTCCGGTCGGAATACGCAGTATTTT. The chain carries TRBV5-4 and TRBJ2-3; D is possibly TRBD2 (6 bases). The germline V and J ends were trimmed by 4 bases and 7 bases, with 19 bases remaining between them. The CDR3 runs 15 residues. Germline V CDR1 and CDR2: SGHNT, YYREEE (reference sequence).

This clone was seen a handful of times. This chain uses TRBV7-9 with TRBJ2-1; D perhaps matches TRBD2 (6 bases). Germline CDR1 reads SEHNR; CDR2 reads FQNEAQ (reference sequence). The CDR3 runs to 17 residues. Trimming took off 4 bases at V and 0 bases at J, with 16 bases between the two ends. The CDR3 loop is CASSSFRLANSYNEQFF. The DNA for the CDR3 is TGTGCCAGCAGCTCCTTTAGGCTAGCGAACTCCTACAATGAGCAGTTCTTC.

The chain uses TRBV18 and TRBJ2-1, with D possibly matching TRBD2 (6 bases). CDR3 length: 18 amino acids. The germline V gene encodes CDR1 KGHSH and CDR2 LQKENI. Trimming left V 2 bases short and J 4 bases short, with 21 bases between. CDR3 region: CASSPKGGAEGIYNEQFF. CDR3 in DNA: TGTGCCAGCTCACCAAAGGGAGGAGCGGAAGGAATTTACAATGAGCAGTTCTTC.

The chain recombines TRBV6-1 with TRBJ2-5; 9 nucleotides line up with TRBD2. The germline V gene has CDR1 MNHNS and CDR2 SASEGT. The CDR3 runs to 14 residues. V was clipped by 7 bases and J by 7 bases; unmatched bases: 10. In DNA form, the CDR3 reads TGTGCCAGCATAAAACCAGCGGGAGGAGGGACCCAGTACTTC. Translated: CASIKPAGGGTQYF.

The CDR3 DNA reads TGTGCCAGCAGGCGAAGCGGGGAAAATCAGCCCCAGCATTTT. This translates into CASRRSGENQPQHF. The chain links TRBV7-8 to TRBJ1-5; D gene ambiguous. Germline assignment: CDR1 SGHVS and CDR2 FQNEAQ. CDR3 size: 14 residues. V was pared by 6 bases and J by 4 bases, with 13 bases between.

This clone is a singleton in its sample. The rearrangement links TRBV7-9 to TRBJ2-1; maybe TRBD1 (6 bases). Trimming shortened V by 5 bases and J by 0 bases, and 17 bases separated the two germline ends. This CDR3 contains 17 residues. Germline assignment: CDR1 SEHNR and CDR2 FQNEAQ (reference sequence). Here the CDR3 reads CASSPRTALSSYNEQFF. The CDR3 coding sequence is TGTGCCAGCAGCCCCCGGACAGCTTTAAGCTCCTACAATGAGCAGTTCTTC.

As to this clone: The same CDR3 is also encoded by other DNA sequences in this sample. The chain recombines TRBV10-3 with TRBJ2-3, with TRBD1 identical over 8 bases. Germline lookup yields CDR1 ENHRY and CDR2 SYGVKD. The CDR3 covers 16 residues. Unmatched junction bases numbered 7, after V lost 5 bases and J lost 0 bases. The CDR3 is CAISTSRGRSTDTQYF. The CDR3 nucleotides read TGTGCCATCAGTACCTCCAGGGGGCGAAGCACAGATACGCAGTATTTT.

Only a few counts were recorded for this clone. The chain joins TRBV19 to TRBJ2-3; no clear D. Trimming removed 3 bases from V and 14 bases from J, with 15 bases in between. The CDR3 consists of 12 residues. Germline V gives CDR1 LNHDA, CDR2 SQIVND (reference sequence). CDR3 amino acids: CASSIPSQSRYF. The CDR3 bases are TGTGCCAGTAGTATTCCCTCCCAATCCCGGTATTTT.

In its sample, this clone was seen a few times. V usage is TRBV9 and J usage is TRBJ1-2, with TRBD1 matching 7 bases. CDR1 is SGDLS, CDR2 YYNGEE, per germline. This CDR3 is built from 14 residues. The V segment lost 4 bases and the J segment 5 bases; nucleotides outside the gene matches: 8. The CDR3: CASSLNTGDYGYTF. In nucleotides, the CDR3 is TGTGCCAGCAGCCTGAATACAGGGGATTATGGCTACACCTTC.

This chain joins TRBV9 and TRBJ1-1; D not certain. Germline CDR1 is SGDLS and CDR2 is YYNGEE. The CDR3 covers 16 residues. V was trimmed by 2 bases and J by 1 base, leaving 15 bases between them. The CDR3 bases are TGTGCCAGCAGCGTCAATCCGGGTCGAAAGAACACTGAAGCTTTCTTT. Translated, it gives CASSVNPGRKNTEAFF.

Written as DNA, the CDR3 is TGTGCCAGCAGCGGGACTAGAATGCCCTACAATGAGCAGTTCTTC. Amino acid sequence: CASSGTRMPYNEQFF. The chain carries TRBV7-3 and TRBJ2-1; 8 bases fit TRBD2. V shed 5 bases and J 2 bases; nucleotides not matched to a gene: 5. CDR3 length equals 15 residues. Germline V gene sequence: CDR1 SGHTA, CDR2 FQGTGA.

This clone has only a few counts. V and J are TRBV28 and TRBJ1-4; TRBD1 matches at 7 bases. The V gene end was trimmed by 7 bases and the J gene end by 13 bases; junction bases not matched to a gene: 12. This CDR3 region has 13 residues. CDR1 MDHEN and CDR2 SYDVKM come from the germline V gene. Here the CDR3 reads CASNVVQGFGLFF. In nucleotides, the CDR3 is TGTGCCAGCAACGTCGTACAGGGGTTTGGACTGTTTTTT. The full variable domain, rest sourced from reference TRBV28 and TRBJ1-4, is DVKVTQSSRYLVKRTGEKVFLECVQDMDHENMFWYRQDPGLGLRLIYFSYDVKMKEKGDIPEGYSVSREKKERFSLILESASTNQTSMYLCASNVVQGFGLFFGSGTQLSVL.

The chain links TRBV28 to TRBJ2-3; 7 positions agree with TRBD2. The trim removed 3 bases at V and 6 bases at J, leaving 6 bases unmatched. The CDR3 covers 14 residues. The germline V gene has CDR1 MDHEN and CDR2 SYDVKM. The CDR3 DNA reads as TGTGCCAGCAGTTTCTGGCGGGGAGGGGATACGCAGTATTTT. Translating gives CASSFWRGGDTQYF.

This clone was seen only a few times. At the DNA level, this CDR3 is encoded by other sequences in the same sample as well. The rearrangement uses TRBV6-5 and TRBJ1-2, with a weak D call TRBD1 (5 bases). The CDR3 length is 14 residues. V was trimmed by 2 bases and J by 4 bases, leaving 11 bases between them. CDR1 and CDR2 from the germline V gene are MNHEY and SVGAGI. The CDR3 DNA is TGTGCCAGCAGTTACGAGGGGCGCGGCTATGGCTACACCTTC. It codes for CASSYEGRGYGYTF.

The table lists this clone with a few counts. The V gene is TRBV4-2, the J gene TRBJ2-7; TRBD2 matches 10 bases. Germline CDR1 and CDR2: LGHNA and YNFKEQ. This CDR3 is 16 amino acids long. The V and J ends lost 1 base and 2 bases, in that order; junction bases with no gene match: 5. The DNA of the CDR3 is TGTGCCAGCAGCCAAGTCCCCGGGACTAGCGCCTACGAGCAGTACTTC. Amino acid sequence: CASSQVPGTSAYEQYF.

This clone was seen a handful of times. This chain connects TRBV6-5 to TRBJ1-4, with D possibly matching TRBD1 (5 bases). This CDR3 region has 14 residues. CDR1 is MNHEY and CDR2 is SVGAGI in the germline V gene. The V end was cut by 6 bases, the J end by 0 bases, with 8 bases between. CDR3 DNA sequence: TGTGCCAGCAGGGTGACAGCAACTAATGAAAAACTGTTTTTT. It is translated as CASRVTATNEKLFF.

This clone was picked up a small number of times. The CDR3 nucleotides read TGTGCCAGCAGCCCGCGGACGGTTGGCTCCTACAATGAGCAGTTCTTC. This encodes CASSPRTVGSYNEQFF. The chain carries TRBV7-3 and TRBJ2-1; D is unclear. V was trimmed by 5 bases and J by 0 bases, leaving 14 bases between them. Germline V gene data show CDR1 as SGHTA and CDR2 as FQGTGA. The CDR3 totals 16 residues. The full variable domain, its missing parts supplied by reference TRBV7-3 and TRBJ2-1, is GAGVSQTPSNKVTEKGKYVELRCDPISGHTALYWYRQSLGQGPEFLIYFQGTGAADDSGLPNDRFFAVRPEGSVSTLKIQRTERGDSAVYLCASSPRTVGSYNEQFFGPGTRLTVL.

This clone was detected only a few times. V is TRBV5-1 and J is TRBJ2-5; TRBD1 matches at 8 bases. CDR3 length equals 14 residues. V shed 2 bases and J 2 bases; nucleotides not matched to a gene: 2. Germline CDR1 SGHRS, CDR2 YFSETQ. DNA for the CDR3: TGCGCCAGCAGCTTAGGACAGGGACAAGAGACCCAGTACTTC. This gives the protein CASSLGQGQETQYF.

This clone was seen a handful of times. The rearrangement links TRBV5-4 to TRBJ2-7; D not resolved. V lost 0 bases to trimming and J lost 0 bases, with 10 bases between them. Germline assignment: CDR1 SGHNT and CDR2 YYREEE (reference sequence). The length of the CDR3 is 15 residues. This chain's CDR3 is CASSLAPKSSYEQYF. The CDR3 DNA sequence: TGTGCCAGCAGCTTGGCACCGAAAAGCTCCTACGAGCAGTACTTC. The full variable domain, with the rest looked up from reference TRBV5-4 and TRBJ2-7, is ETGVTQSPTHLIKTRGQQVTLRCSSQSGHNTVSWYQQALGQGPQFIFQYYREEENGRGNFPPRFSGLQFPNYSSELNVNALELDDSALYLCASSLAPKSSYEQYFGPGTRLTVT.

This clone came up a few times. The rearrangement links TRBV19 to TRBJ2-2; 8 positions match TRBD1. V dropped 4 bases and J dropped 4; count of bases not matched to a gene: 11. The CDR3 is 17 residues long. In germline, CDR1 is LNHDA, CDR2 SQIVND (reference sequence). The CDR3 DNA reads TGTGCCAGTAGTAACTGGTCCGGACAGGGCGGCACCGGGGAGCTGTTTTTT. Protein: CASSNWSGQGGTGELFF.